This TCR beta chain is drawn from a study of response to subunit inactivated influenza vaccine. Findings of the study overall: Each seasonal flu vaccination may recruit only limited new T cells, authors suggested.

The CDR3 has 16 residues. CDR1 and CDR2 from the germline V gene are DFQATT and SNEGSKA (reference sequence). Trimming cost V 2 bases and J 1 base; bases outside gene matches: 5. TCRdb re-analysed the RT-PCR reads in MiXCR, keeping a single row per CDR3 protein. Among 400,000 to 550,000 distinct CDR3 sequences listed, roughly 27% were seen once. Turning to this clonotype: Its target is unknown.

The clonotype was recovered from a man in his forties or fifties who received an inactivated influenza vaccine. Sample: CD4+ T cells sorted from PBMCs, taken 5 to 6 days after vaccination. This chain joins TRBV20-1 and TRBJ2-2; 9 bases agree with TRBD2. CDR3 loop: CSARPGLAQNTGELFF. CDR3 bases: TGCAGTGCTAGACCAGGACTAGCGCAGAACACCGGGGAGCTGTTTTTT.